These 4 T cell receptor beta chains came from one sample sequenced in a study of identical twins. TCRdb processed the 5' RACE reads anew with MiXCR; each CDR3 protein has one entry. Of 500,000 to 550,000 distinct CDR3 sequences detected, around 20% appear once; the ten largest clones hold around 1%. This same sample was also part of a study on T cells expressing NK-cell markers.

Material for sequencing was CD4+ T cells sorted from blood. These receptors all come from a woman under 30 in good health.

There are many counts of this clonotype. The chain carries TRBV12-3 or TRBV12-4 and TRBJ2-5, with 15 bases fitting TRBD2. Trimming cost V 5 bases and J 4 bases; bases outside gene matches: 8. The CDR3 runs 17 residues. The CDR3 here is CASSRTSGGALGETQYF. The CDR3 DNA sequence: TGTGCCAGCAGTAGGACTAGCGGGGGGGCCTTGGGAGAGACCCAGTACTTC.

This chain connects TRBV11-2 to TRBJ2-5; no clear D gene. CDR3 length: 13 amino acids. Germline CDR1 reads SGHAT; CDR2 reads FQNNGV. Trimming cost V 3 bases and J 5 bases, with 10 bases left between them. The CDR3: CASSFGHGETQYF. The CDR3 nucleotides read TGTGCCAGCAGCTTCGGTCATGGGGAGACCCAGTACTTC.

Only a few counts were recorded for this clonotype. This chain links TRBV29-1 with TRBJ2-2; no firm D call. Between the trimmed V and J ends, which lost 6 bases and 5 bases, there was a span of 7 bases. Germline V gene sequence: CDR1 SQVTM, CDR2 ANQGSEA. This CDR3 is 11 amino acids long. CDR3 in DNA: TGCAGCGTGAGGAAAACCGGGGAGCTGTTTTTT. Its protein product is CSVRKTGELFF.

The chain couples TRBV20-1 to TRBJ1-2; D gene ambiguous. Per the germline V gene, CDR1 is DFQATT and CDR2 is SNEGSKA (reference sequence). CDR3 length: 14 amino acids. V lost 3 bases and J 3 bases, leaving 14 bases between the germline ends. CDR3 sequence (DNA): TGCAGTGCTAGGAGCGGAGTCGGCGACTATGGCTACACCTTC. Translated, it gives CSARSGVGDYGYTF.